Below, 22 T cell receptor beta chains from the same sample are listed, as sequenced in a study of Tregs in tolerant kidney transplant recipients. Libraries were prepared by immunoSEQ multiplex PCR; TCRdb keeps only in-frame clonotypes and omits some of them. This repertoire shows about 240,000 clones, 80% to 85% found once; its top ten account for under 0.65%. The sequenced sample was CD4+ T cells from blood. The receptors were gathered from a human donor in good health.

This clone was seen a few times. This chain links TRBV5-1 with TRBJ1-2; the match to TRBD1 covers 8 bases. Looked up from germline, CDR1 is SGHRS and CDR2 is YFSETQ. This CDR3 region has 17 residues. J gave up 0 bases and V 1 base, and 8 bases lay outside the gene matches. For the CDR3, the DNA is TGCGCCAGCAGCTTGCGCCCCGGGACAGGATCTAACTATGGCTACACCTTC. It codes for CASSLRPGTGSNYGYTF.

This clone was observed a handful of times. The V call is TRBV6-1, the J call TRBJ1-3; D gene ambiguous. Germline CDR1 MNHNS, CDR2 SASEGT. The length of the CDR3 is 16 residues. V was clipped by 2 bases and J by 2 bases, with 13 bases between them. The CDR3 DNA reads as TGTGCCAGCAGTGAAATGGATTTGATTGCTGGAAACACCATATATTTT. Translated, it gives CASSEMDLIAGNTIYF.

The V gene is TRBV10-3, the J gene TRBJ1-1; the match to TRBD1 covers 8 bases. CDR3 length equals 16 residues. CDR1 ENHRY and CDR2 SYGVKD come from the germline V gene. The junction had 9 bases not matched to a gene; V was cut back by 0 bases and J by 6 bases. The CDR3 sequence: CAISESGQGGLSEAFF. DNA of the CDR3: TGTGCCATCAGTGAGTCCGGACAGGGCGGTCTTTCTGAAGCTTTCTTT.

With respect to this clone: The junction departs from the called germline gene at one end, perhaps through a read error. The rearrangement uses TRBV7-9 and TRBJ1-1; TRBD1 might be the D (6 bases). This CDR3 spans 15 amino acids. CDR1 is SEHNR and CDR2 is FQNEAQ in the germline V gene (reference sequence). CDR3 sequence: CASCLGDTDNTEAFF. The CDR3 DNA reads TGTGCCAGCTGCTTAGGGGACACGGATAACACTGAAGCTTTCTTT.

J is TRBJ1-5 and V is TRBV18, with 7 bases that match TRBD1. Trimming took 2 bases from V and 0 from J; bases not matched to a gene: 4. CDR3 size: 16 residues. Germline V gene data show CDR1 as KGHSH and CDR2 as LQKENI. CDR3 amino acids: CASSPSQGGSNQPQHF. DNA of the CDR3: TGTGCCAGCTCACCATCCCAGGGGGGTAGCAATCAGCCCCAGCATTTT.

The rearrangement joins TRBV27 to TRBJ1-1, with D perhaps TRBD1 (5 bases). The V end lost 7 bases, the J end lost 1 base, and 19 bases lay between the germline ends. The CDR3 length is 16 residues. The germline V gene encodes CDR1 MNHEY and CDR2 SMNVEV (reference sequence). CDR3 residues: CASTPIGTHGNTEAFF. The CDR3, as DNA: TGTGCCAGCACCCCTATTGGGACCCACGGGAACACTGAAGCTTTCTTT.

This chain connects TRBV5-4 to TRBJ2-7, with 8 bases fitting TRBD1. Germline V gene sequence: CDR1 SGHNT, CDR2 YYREEE (reference sequence). With V trimmed by 4 bases and J by 2 bases, 5 bases remained unmatched. The CDR3 runs 14 residues. The CDR3 DNA reads TGTGCCAGCAGCCGCCTGGACAGGGCCTACGAGCAGTACTTC. Translation: CASSRLDRAYEQYF.

This chain joins TRBV18 and TRBJ2-3; D is uncertain. The CDR3 consists of 12 residues. Trimming left V 5 bases short and J 6 bases short, with 9 bases between. Germline V gene sequence: CDR1 KGHSH, CDR2 LQKENI. This CDR3 reads CASSALMDTQYF. The CDR3 coding sequence is TGTGCCAGCTCAGCGCTCATGGATACGCAGTATTTT.

The rearrangement uses TRBV30 and TRBJ2-3; 7 bases agree with TRBD2. The CDR3 is 14 residues long. Germline V gene data show CDR1 as GTSNPN and CDR2 as SVGIG (reference sequence). The V and J ends lost 2 bases and 0 bases, in that order; junction bases with no gene match: 2. CDR3 nucleotides: TGTGCCTGGAGTCCGGGAGGCAGCACAGATACGCAGTATTTT. Its protein product is CAWSPGGSTDTQYF.

V is TRBV5-1 and J is TRBJ2-4; 9 bases agree with TRBD1. CDR3 length equals 17 residues. Germline CDR1 SGHRS, CDR2 YFSETQ. The V and J ends lost 2 bases and 4 bases, in that order; junction bases with no gene match: 10. CDR3 residues: CASSLDPPGTGKNIQYF. DNA for the CDR3: TGCGCCAGCAGCTTAGATCCCCCAGGGACAGGGAAAAACATTCAGTACTTC.

This chain joins TRBV25-1 and TRBJ1-2; D is undetermined. CDR1 is MGHDK, CDR2 SYGVNS, per germline. Trimming pared 4 bases from V and 1 base from J, leaving 10 bases between. The length of the CDR3 is 14 residues. CDR3 region: CASSGLERNYGYTF. DNA of the CDR3: TGTGCCAGCAGTGGGCTTGAACGTAACTATGGCTACACCTTC.

The chain couples TRBV30 to TRBJ1-3; TRBD1 matches at 8 bases. The CDR3 consists of 14 residues. Germline lookup yields CDR1 GTSNPN and CDR2 SVGIG (reference sequence). V shed 6 bases, J shed 0 bases, and the junction held 4 bases outside the gene matches. In DNA form, the CDR3 reads TGTGCCTGCACAGGGGGGAGCTCTGGAAACACCATATATTTT. Translating gives CACTGGSSGNTIYF.

V is TRBV10-1 and J is TRBJ2-7, with D perhaps TRBD2 (6 bases). V lost 4 bases, J lost 7 bases, and 14 bases lay in between. The CDR3 spans 13 residues. CDR1 WNHNN and CDR2 SYGVQD come from the germline V gene (reference sequence). This CDR3 reads CASSGQISGEQYF. Here the CDR3 DNA reads TGCGCCAGCAGTGGACAAATAAGCGGGGAGCAGTACTTC.

The chain recombines TRBV18 with TRBJ1-4; no firm D call. V lost 2 bases and J lost 8, with 9 bases in between. This CDR3 comprises 13 residues. Germline CDR1 KGHSH, CDR2 LQKENI. Here the CDR3 reads CASSPVGGEKLFF. CDR3 in DNA: TGTGCCAGCTCACCAGTTGGAGGGGAAAAACTGTTTTTT.

This clone was picked up one time. This chain connects TRBV5-1 to TRBJ1-3; TRBD1 is a possible D gene (5 bases). The CDR3 contains 14 residues. Germline loops: CDR1 SGHRS, CDR2 YFSETQ. The V gene lost 4 bases and the J gene lost 4 bases, with 12 bases spanning the gap. CDR3 amino acids: CASSPAGQGNTIYF. DNA of the CDR3: TGCGCCAGCAGCCCCGCGGGGCAGGGAAACACCATATATTTT.

The rearrangement links TRBV19 to TRBJ1-1; D remains ambiguous. CDR3 size: 12 residues. The V and J ends lost 10 bases and 4 bases respectively, with 13 bases between them. Germline V CDR1 and CDR2: LNHDA, SQIVND (reference sequence). CDR3 coding DNA: TGTGCCACCTGGATGGTTGGCACTGAAGCTTTCTTT. This translates into CATWMVGTEAFF.

The chain has TRBV2 and TRBJ2-2, with D tentatively TRBD1 or TRBD2 (6 bases each). V lost 6 bases, J lost 6 bases, and 14 bases lay in between. CDR3 length equals 14 residues. Germline lookup yields CDR1 SNHLY and CDR2 FYNNEI. Here the CDR3 reads CASRVSGASGELFF. The CDR3 coding sequence is TGTGCCAGCAGGGTCTCGGGGGCCTCCGGGGAGCTGTTTTTT.

The chain couples TRBV27 to TRBJ2-7, with TRBD1 matching 7 bases. Germline CDR1 MNHEY, CDR2 SMNVEV (reference sequence). This CDR3 spans 15 amino acids. J gave up 0 bases and V 6 bases, and 8 bases lay outside the gene matches. For the CDR3, the DNA is TGTGCCAGCAGCCCGACCGGGACAGACTCCTACGAGCAGTACTTC. Protein sequence: CASSPTGTDSYEQYF.

This clone was seen a single time. The J gene is TRBJ2-2, the V gene TRBV10-1; D is uncertain. Germline V lookup: CDR1 WNHNN, CDR2 SYGVQD (reference sequence). This CDR3 spans 16 amino acids. Trimming pared 8 bases from V and 2 bases from J, leaving 18 bases between. The CDR3 loop is CASPLCGRTNTGELFF. The CDR3 DNA is TGCGCCAGCCCCTTGTGTGGGCGGACCAACACCGGGGAGCTGTTTTTT.

This chain uses TRBV7-6 with TRBJ2-7, with D uncertain. This CDR3 is 14 amino acids long. Germline assignment: CDR1 SGHVS and CDR2 FNYEAQ. The V end was cut by 4 bases, the J end by 3 bases, with 13 bases between. CDR3 nucleotides: TGTGCCAGCAGCTCCGGGCCAAACGGCTACGAGCAGTACTTC. Its protein is CASSSGPNGYEQYF.

The chain uses TRBV7-2 and TRBJ2-3; D is possibly TRBD1 (5 bases). This CDR3 is built from 14 residues. CDR1 is SGHTA, CDR2 FQGNSA, per germline. Trimming cost V 1 base and J 8 bases, with 13 bases left between them. CDR3 protein: CASSLGGASGTQYF. The DNA of the CDR3 is TGTGCCAGCAGCTTAGGTGGGGCATCGGGTACGCAGTATTTT.

This chain links TRBV5-1 with TRBJ2-7; 7 nucleotides align to TRBD1. The CDR3 has 14 amino acids. J was trimmed by 5 bases and V by 5 bases; bases with no gene match: 10. Germline-derived CDR1 and CDR2 are SGHRS and YFSETQ. This CDR3 reads CASSFGQVGDEQYF. CDR3 in DNA: TGCGCCAGCAGTTTTGGACAGGTAGGAGACGAGCAGTACTTC.